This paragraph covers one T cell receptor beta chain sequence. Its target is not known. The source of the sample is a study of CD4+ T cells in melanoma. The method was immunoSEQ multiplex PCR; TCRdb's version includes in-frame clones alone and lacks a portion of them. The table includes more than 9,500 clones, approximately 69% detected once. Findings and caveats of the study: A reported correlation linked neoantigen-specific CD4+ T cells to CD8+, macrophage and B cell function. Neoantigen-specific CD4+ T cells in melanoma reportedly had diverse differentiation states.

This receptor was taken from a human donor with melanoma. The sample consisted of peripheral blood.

The CDR3 is CASSLGGVNTIYF. The CDR3 nucleotides are TGTGCCAGCAGCTTGGGGGGGGTAAACACCATATATTTT. V gene TRBV7-8 combines with J gene TRBJ1-3; maybe TRBD1 (5 bases). Trimming left V 3 bases short and J 6 bases short, with 9 bases between. The germline gives CDR1 SGHVS, CDR2 FQNEAQ. This CDR3 region has 13 residues.